A selection of T cell receptor beta chains follows, all from one sample in a study of blood T cells in healthy people across ages. TCRdb ran MiXCR on the 5' RACE reads and lists one entry per CDR3 protein. Altogether more than 1,000,000 distinct CDR3 sequences are present, roughly a quarter being singletons, with the ten largest covering around 0.75%. The data also belong to a second study, concerning T cells of mothers and their children.

Material for sequencing was blood. The receptors originated from a girl aged 2-10 years in good health. Both conserved end residues are part of each CDR3. Fields, in order: CDR3 DNA, CDR3 protein, clone size, J gene, D gene, V gene. D genes are given only for firm matches. Rows give clone size only sometimes, using once, few, many, or a class for an expanded clone.

cdr3_nt: TGTGCCAGCCTGACCGGGACTAGCGGGAAAGAGACCCAGTACTTC
cdr3_aa: CASLTGTSGKETQYF
clone_size: few
j_call: TRBJ2-5
d_call: TRBD2
v_call: TRBV28

cdr3_nt: TGCGCCAGCAGCCAAGGATGGACAGGGGCTATCTACGAGCAGTACTTC
cdr3_aa: CASSQGWTGAIYEQYF
clone_size: -
j_call: TRBJ2-7
d_call: TRBD1
v_call: TRBV4-1

cdr3_nt: TGTGCCAGCAGGACTCAGGGTCAAGAGACCCAGTACTTC
cdr3_aa: CASRTQGQETQYF
clone_size: few
j_call: TRBJ2-5
d_call: -
v_call: TRBV11-2

cdr3_nt: TGTGCCAGCAGCTTGAGGGTAGCGGGAGGCAGGGATACGCAGTATTTT
cdr3_aa: CASSLRVAGGRDTQYF
clone_size: -
j_call: TRBJ2-3
d_call: TRBD2
v_call: TRBV5-8

cdr3_nt: TGTGCCAGCAGTGGGGGGACTAGCTTGGCTAATGAGCAGTTCTTC
cdr3_aa: CASSGGTSLANEQFF
clone_size: -
j_call: TRBJ2-1
d_call: TRBD2
v_call: TRBV6-1

cdr3_nt: TGTGCCACCAGTGGGGTTAGCGGGGGGCATAGCTCCTACAATGAGCAGTTCTTC
cdr3_aa: CATSGVSGGHSSYNEQFF
clone_size: -
j_call: TRBJ2-1
d_call: TRBD2
v_call: TRBV24-1

cdr3_nt: TGTGCCAGCAGCCTTACGGACTTAGGCTACGAGCAGTACTTC
cdr3_aa: CASSLTDLGYEQYF
clone_size: -
j_call: TRBJ2-7
d_call: -
v_call: TRBV7-8

cdr3_nt: TGCGCCAGCAGCTTAGGGGAGACAATCTATGGCTACACCTTC
cdr3_aa: CASSLGETIYGYTF
clone_size: -
j_call: TRBJ1-2
d_call: -
v_call: TRBV5-1

cdr3_nt: TGTGCCAGCAGCGGGGGTGGGCCCTGGGGCCTCACGACCCAGTACTTC
cdr3_aa: CASSGGGPWGLTTQYF
clone_size: -
j_call: TRBJ2-5
d_call: -
v_call: TRBV3-1

cdr3_nt: TGTGCCAGCAAGAGCGGGAGTGCAGATACGCAGTATTTT
cdr3_aa: CASKSGSADTQYF
clone_size: -
j_call: TRBJ2-3
d_call: TRBD2
v_call: TRBV9

cdr3_nt: TGTGCCATCAGTGACCCGACAGGGGTAAACATTCAGTACTTC
cdr3_aa: CAISDPTGVNIQYF
clone_size: -
j_call: TRBJ2-4
d_call: TRBD1
v_call: TRBV10-3

cdr3_nt: TGTGCCAGCATCCGCACGGATAATGAGCAGTTCTTC
cdr3_aa: CASIRTDNEQFF
clone_size: -
j_call: TRBJ2-1
d_call: -
v_call: TRBV7-2

cdr3_nt: TGCAGCGTTGAGCGATGGAACACTGAAGCTTTCTTT
cdr3_aa: CSVERWNTEAFF
clone_size: -
j_call: TRBJ1-1
d_call: -
v_call: TRBV29-1

cdr3_nt: TGCGCCAGCAGCTTGGTCTTCGGCGGGAGCTCCTACAATGAGCAGTTCTTC
cdr3_aa: CASSLVFGGSSYNEQFF
clone_size: few
j_call: TRBJ2-1
d_call: TRBD2
v_call: TRBV5-1

cdr3_nt: TGTGCCAGCAGCCAGGAGGCCCAAGAGACCCAGTACTTC
cdr3_aa: CASSQEAQETQYF
clone_size: -
j_call: TRBJ2-5
d_call: -
v_call: TRBV13

cdr3_nt: TGCGCCAGCAGCCGGCTCGGGGATGAGCAGTTCTTC
cdr3_aa: CASSRLGDEQFF
clone_size: few
j_call: TRBJ2-1
d_call: -
v_call: TRBV5-1

cdr3_nt: TGTGCCAGCCTTCGAACAGGGGAAGAGACCCAGTACTTC
cdr3_aa: CASLRTGEETQYF
clone_size: few
j_call: TRBJ2-5
d_call: TRBD1
v_call: TRBV6-1

cdr3_nt: TGTACCAGCAGCCAAGGGGTTGAGCAGTACTTC
cdr3_aa: CTSSQGVEQYF
clone_size: few
j_call: TRBJ2-7
d_call: -
v_call: TRBV4-2

cdr3_nt: TGTGCCAGCGGTGGGGAAGGGTACGAGCAGTACTTC
cdr3_aa: CASGGEGYEQYF
clone_size: -
j_call: TRBJ2-7
d_call: -
v_call: TRBV6-5

cdr3_nt: TGTGCCAGCAGTGAGATCGGAGGGTATGCTGGGGCCAACGTCCTGACTTTC
cdr3_aa: CASSEIGGYAGANVLTF
clone_size: -
j_call: TRBJ2-6
d_call: -
v_call: TRBV25-1

cdr3_nt: TGTGCCAGCAGCCAGGCCCGTAGTTCCAATGAGCAGTTCTTC
cdr3_aa: CASSQARSSNEQFF
clone_size: -
j_call: TRBJ2-1
d_call: -
v_call: TRBV3-1

cdr3_nt: TGCAGCGTTGCAGGGCTGGGGGGGCAGCAGTACTTC
cdr3_aa: CSVAGLGGQQYF
clone_size: -
j_call: TRBJ2-7
d_call: -
v_call: TRBV29-1

cdr3_nt: TGCGCCAGCAGGCCGGGGCTGACTCCGGCGGGCTATGGCTACACCTTC
cdr3_aa: CASRPGLTPAGYGYTF
clone_size: -
j_call: TRBJ1-2
d_call: -
v_call: TRBV4-3

cdr3_nt: TGTGCCAGCAGTTTAAGTGGGGCTGCAGATACGCAGTATTTT
cdr3_aa: CASSLSGAADTQYF
clone_size: -
j_call: TRBJ2-3
d_call: -
v_call: TRBV12-3/TRBV12-4

cdr3_nt: TGTGCCAGCAGTGAATTGGGGGACAGTTACTATGGCTACACCTTC
cdr3_aa: CASSELGDSYYGYTF
clone_size: -
j_call: TRBJ1-2
d_call: TRBD1
v_call: TRBV25-1

cdr3_nt: TGCAGCGTTGGGTGGACTAGCGGGAGGCCGAGCACCGGGGAGCTGTTTTTT
cdr3_aa: CSVGWTSGRPSTGELFF
clone_size: -
j_call: TRBJ2-2
d_call: TRBD2
v_call: TRBV29-1

cdr3_nt: TGTGCTAGTGCCCTAAGCGGGAGAGGTTACAATGAGCAGTTCTTC
cdr3_aa: CASALSGRGYNEQFF
clone_size: few
j_call: TRBJ2-1
d_call: TRBD2
v_call: TRBV12-5

cdr3_nt: TGTGCCAGCAGTAGAGGGCCATTAAGCGACGAGCAGTACTTC
cdr3_aa: CASSRGPLSDEQYF
clone_size: few
j_call: TRBJ2-7
d_call: -
v_call: TRBV12-3/TRBV12-4

cdr3_nt: TGTGCCAGCAGCTCCCCAAAATCCGGGGCCGATCAGCCCCAGCATTTT
cdr3_aa: CASSSPKSGADQPQHF
clone_size: few
j_call: TRBJ1-5
d_call: -
v_call: TRBV7-8

cdr3_nt: TGTGCCAGCAGCCCGCAGACGGGAGGACAAGAGACCCAGTACTTC
cdr3_aa: CASSPQTGGQETQYF
clone_size: few
j_call: TRBJ2-5
d_call: TRBD2
v_call: TRBV4-2

cdr3_nt: TGTGCCAGCAGCGCTAGCGGGGGTCAAGAGACCCAGTACTTC
cdr3_aa: CASSASGGQETQYF
clone_size: many
j_call: TRBJ2-5
d_call: TRBD2
v_call: TRBV12-3/TRBV12-4

cdr3_nt: TGTGCCATCAGTGAGTTGGCAGGGGATATAAAAACTGAAGCTTTCTTT
cdr3_aa: CAISELAGDIKTEAFF
clone_size: few
j_call: TRBJ1-1
d_call: -
v_call: TRBV10-3

cdr3_nt: TGTGCCAGTAGTATCGTAGCGGGAGGAACAGATACGCAGTATTTT
cdr3_aa: CASSIVAGGTDTQYF
clone_size: -
j_call: TRBJ2-3
d_call: TRBD2
v_call: TRBV19

cdr3_nt: TGTGCCAGCAGCTTGGATGTAGTTAGATCTACCTACGAGCAGTACTTC
cdr3_aa: CASSLDVVRSTYEQYF
clone_size: -
j_call: TRBJ2-7
d_call: -
v_call: TRBV7-2

cdr3_nt: TGTGCCACCAGGCAGGCTGGGGCCAACGTCCTGACTTTC
cdr3_aa: CATRQAGANVLTF
clone_size: -
j_call: TRBJ2-6
d_call: -
v_call: TRBV24-1

cdr3_nt: TGCAGTGCTAGAGAGCGAACTGAGCCATGGCACAATGAGCAGTTCTTC
cdr3_aa: CSARERTEPWHNEQFF
clone_size: -
j_call: TRBJ2-1
d_call: -
v_call: TRBV20-1

cdr3_nt: TGTGCCAGCAGCTTAGCGCCGGACGGTAATTCACCCCTCCACTTT
cdr3_aa: CASSLAPDGNSPLHF
clone_size: -
j_call: TRBJ1-6
d_call: -
v_call: TRBV7-2

cdr3_nt: TGTGCCAGCAGAGGTGTGGCCGATGAGCAGTTCTTC
cdr3_aa: CASRGVADEQFF
clone_size: -
j_call: TRBJ2-1
d_call: -
v_call: TRBV6-5

cdr3_nt: TGCAGCGTTGCGTCCCTAGCGGGACCCAAGCAGTACTTC
cdr3_aa: CSVASLAGPKQYF
clone_size: -
j_call: TRBJ2-7
d_call: TRBD2
v_call: TRBV29-1

cdr3_nt: TGTGCCAGCAATGACAGATTCTCTGGGGCCAACGTCCTGACTTTC
cdr3_aa: CASNDRFSGANVLTF
clone_size: -
j_call: TRBJ2-6
d_call: -
v_call: TRBV6-2/TRBV6-3

cdr3_nt: TGCAGTGCTAGTGGGACAGGGATTAATGAAAAACTGTTTTTT
cdr3_aa: CSASGTGINEKLFF
clone_size: few
j_call: TRBJ1-4
d_call: TRBD1
v_call: TRBV20-1

cdr3_nt: TGTGCCAGCAGCCTTACCTATGGTGGCAATCAGCCCCAGCATTTT
cdr3_aa: CASSLTYGGNQPQHF
clone_size: few
j_call: TRBJ1-5
d_call: -
v_call: TRBV9

cdr3_nt: TGTGCCACCAGCGGAGGGACTAGCGGGACGAAGCAGTTCTTC
cdr3_aa: CATSGGTSGTKQFF
clone_size: -
j_call: TRBJ2-1
d_call: TRBD2
v_call: TRBV15

cdr3_nt: TGTGCCAGCAGATCGGACACTAACAATGAGCAGTTCTTC
cdr3_aa: CASRSDTNNEQFF
clone_size: -
j_call: TRBJ2-1
d_call: -
v_call: TRBV28

cdr3_nt: TGTGCCAGCAGTTCCCAGGGTTCCGGGGAGCTGTTTTTT
cdr3_aa: CASSSQGSGELFF
clone_size: -
j_call: TRBJ2-2
d_call: -
v_call: TRBV27

cdr3_nt: TGCGCCAGCAGCACTCTTCCGACAGGGGGCTCCTACAATGAGCAGTTCTTC
cdr3_aa: CASSTLPTGGSYNEQFF
clone_size: -
j_call: TRBJ2-1
d_call: TRBD1
v_call: TRBV4-1

cdr3_nt: TGTGCCAGCAGCCAAGGCCCGCGGGAGACAGGAGAGCAGTTCTTC
cdr3_aa: CASSQGPRETGEQFF
clone_size: -
j_call: TRBJ2-1
d_call: -
v_call: TRBV4-2

cdr3_nt: TGCAGTGCTACCCGGACAGGGAGCTCCTACGAGCAGTACTTC
cdr3_aa: CSATRTGSSYEQYF
clone_size: few
j_call: TRBJ2-7
d_call: TRBD1
v_call: TRBV20-1